The rows below give T cell receptor beta chains drawn from one sample of a study of shared clonotypes between healthy human individuals. Profiling relied on immunoSEQ multiplex PCR, and the TCRdb table lists in-frame clones only, not all of them. The repertoire holds some 1 million clones, with around 76% as singletons. Source material: memory CD4+ T cells sorted from blood. Source of these receptors: a man aged 18 to 29 in good health. The CDR3 runs from the conserved cysteine through the conserved F or W.

v_call	cdr3_aa
TRBV10-3	CAISEGVGNQPQHF
TRBV11-2	CASSSPGGGSPLHF
TRBV10-3	CAISESWDFNNEQFF
TRBV5-1	CASSLAATSGELFF
TRBV4-1	CASSRMSLAGTYEQYF
TRBV7-9	CASSLEGRNYGYTF
TRBV10-3	CAIRWSTPEQYF
TRBV6-6	CASTPGLGGEQYF
TRBV7-2	CASSQQRLGLAGTGELFF
TRBV7-9	CASSPDTQGAYNSPLHF
TRBV5-8	CASSIGPGNTIYF
TRBV2	CASRRLAGQETQYF
TRBV6-6	CASTSGQASYEQYF
TRBV2	CASRWRGAGETQYF
TRBV7-9	CASSFSGPSGRGQFF
TRBV18	CASSLHPPTNEKLFF
TRBV10-3	CAISPIDNEQFF
TRBV28	CASTSDGHDYGYTF